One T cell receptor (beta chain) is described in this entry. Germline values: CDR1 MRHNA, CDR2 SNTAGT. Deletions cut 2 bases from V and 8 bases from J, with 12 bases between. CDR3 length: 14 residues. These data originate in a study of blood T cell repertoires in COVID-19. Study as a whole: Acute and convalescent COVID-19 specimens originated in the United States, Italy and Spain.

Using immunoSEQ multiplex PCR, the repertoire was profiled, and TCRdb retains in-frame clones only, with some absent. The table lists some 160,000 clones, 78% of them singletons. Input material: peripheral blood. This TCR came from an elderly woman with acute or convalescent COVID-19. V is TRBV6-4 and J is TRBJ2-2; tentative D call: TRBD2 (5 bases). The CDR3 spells CASSDIFGKGELFF. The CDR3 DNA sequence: TGTGCCAGCAGTGACATTTTCGGGAAAGGGGAGCTGTTTTTT.